Sequencing of this TCR beta chain was carried out in a study of T cells in Graves' hyperthyroidism and ophthalmopathy. Findings and limits, study-wide: Among clonotypes expanded in thyroid above 0.001, most were also found in blood.

What was amplified from RNA transcripts were TCR beta CDR3 regions. Initially, a first-round RT-PCR of the TCR CDR3 employed the HTBI primer set. Each CDR3 protein is one row after TCRdb ran MiXCR on the multiplex PCR reads. The sample consists of roughly 98,000 distinct CDR3 sequences, roughly 40% of them appearing once. The authors deemed Graves' hyperthyroidism stable absent ophthalmopathy progression within 18 months. In patients aged 18 to 65, hyperthyroidism was newly diagnosed, with duration under 2 months. Together with thyroid ultrasound, orbital computed tomography, serum thyroxine and TRAb, clinical symptoms were used for diagnoses. This clonotype was seen repeatedly, ten times or more. What it binds is unknown. The CDR3 sequence is 15 residues long. CDR1 is SGHAT and CDR2 is FQNNGV in the germline V gene. Trimming removed 3 bases at V and 6 bases at J, with 18 bases between.

The TCR was taken from a woman aged 30 to 39 with Graves' hyperthyroidism. Sequencing used peripheral blood or thyroid tissue (not recorded which). The V gene is TRBV11-2, the J gene TRBJ2-7; possibly TRBD1 for D (6 bases). The CDR3 coding sequence is TGTGCCAGCAGCTTCTCATCAGGGGATTTGGTCGAGCAGTACTTC. Translating it yields CASSFSSGDLVEQYF.